This is a list of T cell receptor beta chains from one sample in a study of T-cell memory formation after mild COVID-19. TCRdb re-called the 5' RACE reads through MiXCR, storing one row per CDR3 protein. The sample gives about 340,000 distinct CDR3 sequences, roughly 21% of which show up once; under 15% is in the top ten. The source material was PBMCs or a T cell subset sorted from them (not recorded which). The source of these receptors is an adult woman who had mild COVID-19 (a few samples of this study predate the infection). Cell type and time point are not known. Both conserved end residues are part of each CDR3. Each record gives: J gene, D gene, V gene, clone size, CDR3 DNA, CDR3 protein. D genes are given only for firm matches. Not all rows give a size; the values are once, few, many and, for expanded clones, a class.

>TRBJ1-2|-|TRBV3-1|-
TGTGCCAGCAGCCAAGGTGGGGCCTATGGCTACACCTTC
CASSQGGAYGYTF
>TRBJ1-2|TRBD1|TRBV15|-
TGTGCCACCTCGGACAGGGGGCAGGGAGGCTACACCTTC
CATSDRGQGGYTF
>TRBJ2-1|-|TRBV3-1|-
TGTGCCAGCAGCCCGAGCCGCAACCCGATAGGTGAGCAGTTCTTC
CASSPSRNPIGEQFF
>TRBJ1-2|-|TRBV29-1|few
TGCAGCGTCAACCGGGACACCCGAGGTGGCTACACCTTC
CSVNRDTRGGYTF
>TRBJ2-7|-|TRBV20-1|-
TGCAGTGCTAGACCCGGGACTCCTGCTGTCGAGCAGTACTTC
CSARPGTPAVEQYF
>TRBJ1-6|-|TRBV5-1|-
TGCGCCAGCAGCTTGGGACGCGATTCACCCCTCCACTTT
CASSLGRDSPLHF
>TRBJ2-7|TRBD1|TRBV7-8|-
TGTGCCAGCAGCGTCGACAGGGCCTACGAGCAGTACTTC
CASSVDRAYEQYF
>TRBJ2-3|-|TRBV20-1|many
TGCAGTGCCATACCTCACGTCGGCACAGATACGCAGTATTTT
CSAIPHVGTDTQYF
>TRBJ2-1|TRBD1|TRBV4-2|-
TGTGCCAGCAGTACTCCGGGACAGGGCTACAATGAGCAGTTCTTC
CASSTPGQGYNEQFF
>TRBJ2-1|-|TRBV3-1|once
TGTGCCAGCAGCCAAGATAGGGTCAGGGCAGGGGATGAGCAGTTCTTC
CASSQDRVRAGDEQFF
>TRBJ2-3|-|TRBV4-3|few
TGCGCCAGCAGCCCTCTGGGGAAGCGGTCCACAGATACGCAGTATTTT
CASSPLGKRSTDTQYF
>TRBJ2-7|TRBD1|TRBV5-1|many
TGCGCCAGCAGCTCCGGGACAGCCCCCTACGAGCAGTACTTC
CASSSGTAPYEQYF
>TRBJ1-5|-|TRBV6-6|few
TGTGCCAGCAGCGACAGTACCCGCCGTGGAGCCCAGCATTTT
CASSDSTRRGAQHF
>TRBJ2-2|-|TRBV7-2|-
TGTGCCAGCAGCTTAGTAGGGACGAACACCGGGGAGCTGTTTTTT
CASSLVGTNTGELFF
>TRBJ2-1|-|TRBV9|few
TGTGCCAGCAGCGTAGGGGGCGACGGAGGGGGTGAGCAGTTCTTC
CASSVGGDGGGEQFF
>TRBJ2-5|TRBD2|TRBV3-1|many
TGTGCCAGCAGCCAAGATGCGACTAGCGCAAGCCAAGAGACCCAGTACTTC
CASSQDATSASQETQYF
>TRBJ1-2|-|TRBV24-1|-
TGTGCCACCAGTGATGCGGCTAACTATGGCTACACCTTC
CATSDAANYGYTF
>TRBJ1-1|-|TRBV25-1|few
TGTGCCAGCGGGGCGAACACTGAAGCTTTCTTT
CASGANTEAFF
>TRBJ2-7|-|TRBV6-5|few
TGTGCCAGTGGTGGACAGTACGAGCAGTACTTC
CASGGQYEQYF
>TRBJ2-3|TRBD2|TRBV7-9|many
TGTGCCAGCAGCCTGACTAGCGGGAGCACAGATACGCAGTATTTT
CASSLTSGSTDTQYF
>TRBJ2-1|TRBD2|TRBV13|-
TGTGCCAGCAGCGCCAGAGGCGGTAGCGGGATAGTTTACAATGAGCAGTTCTTC
CASSARGGSGIVYNEQFF
>TRBJ1-2|-|TRBV6-2/TRBV6-3|-
TGTGCCAGCAGTTACTCGACGAGACACGGCTACACCTTC
CASSYSTRHGYTF
>TRBJ1-1|TRBD1|TRBV20-1|few
TGCAGTGCGAGAAGGACAGGGATTAGCACTGAAGCTTTCTTT
CSARRTGISTEAFF
>TRBJ2-3|-|TRBV9|few
TGTGCCAGCAGCGTAGATGGGTTATGGAAAACAGATACGCAGTATTTT
CASSVDGLWKTDTQYF
>TRBJ2-1|-|TRBV5-4|-
TGTGCCAGCAGCTCCGGCTTAGGGGGGACCTACAATGAGCAGTTCTTC
CASSSGLGGTYNEQFF
>TRBJ1-3|-|TRBV30|-
TGTGCCTGGAGTGTAGGTGGAAACACCATATATTTT
CAWSVGGNTIYF
>TRBJ2-1|TRBD1|TRBV7-8|few
TGTGCCAGCAGCTTATACCCCCCTGGACAGGGGGCGCGAAATGAGCAGTTCTTC
CASSLYPPGQGARNEQFF
>TRBJ2-2|-|TRBV7-9|many
TGTGCCAGCAGCTTAGATCCCACGGTCCCAAGGGAGCTGTTTTTT
CASSLDPTVPRELFF
>TRBJ2-1|-|TRBV15|-
TGTGCCACCAGCAGAGCACTCGCGACTAACAATGAGCAGTTCTTC
CATSRALATNNEQFF
>TRBJ1-5|-|TRBV2|-
TGTGCCAGCAGTCCTGATGTTTATAGCAATCAGCCCCAGCATTTT
CASSPDVYSNQPQHF
>TRBJ1-2|-|TRBV6-2/TRBV6-3|few
TGTGCCAGCAGTTCCCGGACAGACGATGGCTACACCTTC
CASSSRTDDGYTF